These 22 T cell receptor beta chains were all obtained from the same sample, sequenced in a study of response to subunit inactivated influenza vaccine. TCRdb re-derived calls from the RT-PCR reads in MiXCR, one entry per CDR3 protein. Of a few hundred thousand distinct CDR3 sequences listed, 20% to 25% are singletons. The starting material was PBMCs from blood, obtained less than 22 months after vaccination. All receptors derive from a man aged 50 to 69 who received an inactivated influenza vaccine.

This clonotype was detected only a few times. The chain carries TRBV19 and TRBJ1-5; tentative D call: TRBD1 (5 bases). The CDR3 totals 12 residues. V was cut by 3 bases and J by 6 bases, with 6 bases left in between. Germline V gives CDR1 LNHDA, CDR2 SQIVND (reference sequence). The chain's CDR3 is CASSIGGQPQHF. CDR3 nucleotides: TGTGCCAGTAGTATTGGGGGTCAGCCCCAGCATTTT.

This chain links TRBV12-3 or TRBV12-4 with TRBJ2-1, with D possibly matching TRBD2 (6 bases). V was trimmed by 6 bases and J by 0 bases, leaving 18 bases between them. This CDR3 comprises 17 residues. In DNA form, the CDR3 reads TGTGCCAGCAGGCAGCTCCTAGCGCCTAGCTCCTACAATGAGCAGTTCTTC. It codes for CASRQLLAPSSYNEQFF.

This clonotype was observed a handful of times. V is TRBV9 and J is TRBJ2-2; 12 bases align to TRBD2. Germline V gene lookup returns CDR1 SGDLS and CDR2 YYNGEE. J lost 6 bases, V lost 4 bases, and 10 bases had no gene match. CDR3 length: 17 amino acids. The CDR3: CASSPRLAGVPAGELFF. The CDR3 DNA is TGTGCCAGCAGCCCTCGACTAGCGGGAGTCCCAGCCGGGGAGCTGTTTTTT.

Here the CDR3 reads CATSRDSVQETQYF. The CDR3 bases are TGTGCCACCAGCAGAGACTCGGTCCAAGAGACCCAGTACTTC. The V call is TRBV15, the J call TRBJ2-5; D gene uncertain. CDR1 is LNHNV and CDR2 is YYDKDF in the germline V gene (reference sequence). Trimming took off 0 bases at V and 1 base at J, with 6 bases between the two ends. The CDR3 has 14 amino acids.

The chain carries TRBV5-1 and TRBJ1-2; possible D gene TRBD1, 5 bases. This CDR3 has 15 amino acids. In germline, CDR1 is SGHRS, CDR2 YFSETQ. Trimming shortened V by 0 bases and J by 0 bases, and 9 bases separated the two germline ends. CDR3: CASSLAAGSNYGYTF. The CDR3 DNA reads as TGCGCCAGCAGCTTGGCCGCAGGGTCTAACTATGGCTACACCTTC.

In this sample, this clonotype turned up a few times. The chain joins TRBV7-6 to TRBJ2-7, with 7 nucleotides matching TRBD1. The CDR3 is 13 amino acids. CDR1 and CDR2 from the germline V gene are SGHVS and FNYEAQ. The ends lost 5 bases at V and 2 bases at J; junction bases unmatched: 3. This chain's CDR3 is CASSVTGAYEQYF. The CDR3 DNA is TGTGCCAGCAGCGTTACAGGGGCCTACGAGCAGTACTTC.

The rearrangement joins TRBV6-4 to TRBJ2-3, with TRBD2 matching 10 bases. The CDR3 has 15 residues. The ends lost 3 bases at V and 6 bases at J; junction bases unmatched: 6. Germline loops: CDR1 MRHNA, CDR2 SNTAGT. The CDR3 DNA is TGTGCCAGCAGTGATTCGGTTAGCGGGGGGGATACGCAGTATTTT. This gives the protein CASSDSVSGGDTQYF.

The chain combines TRBV12-3 or TRBV12-4 with TRBJ1-1; 9 bases are shared with TRBD1. The CDR3 contains 16 residues. The junction had 14 bases not matched to a gene; V was cut back by 7 bases and J by 5 bases. The CDR3 DNA is TGTGCCAGCACCTCAGGCCGGACAGGGGTTAAAACTGAAGCTTTCTTT. This translates into CASTSGRTGVKTEAFF.

This clonotype was detected a few times. This chain uses TRBV4-1 with TRBJ2-2; D uncertain. The CDR3 totals 17 residues. Trimming cost V 0 bases and J 4 bases, with 15 bases left between them. Per germline, CDR1 MGHRA and CDR2 YSYEKL. CDR3 protein: CASSQDPGRMRTGELFF. CDR3 coding DNA: TGCGCCAGCAGCCAAGACCCGGGTCGAATGCGCACCGGGGAGCTGTTTTTT.

The chain links TRBV30 to TRBJ1-5; 9 bases are shared with TRBD1. J was trimmed by 5 bases and V by 5 bases; bases with no gene match: 4. This CDR3 is built from 13 residues. Germline assignment: CDR1 GTSNPN and CDR2 SVGIG (reference sequence). CDR3 in amino acids: CAWAGTGHQPQHF. The CDR3 DNA reads TGTGCCTGGGCCGGGACAGGGCATCAGCCCCAGCATTTT.

The chain recombines TRBV11-2 with TRBJ2-3; TRBD2 aligns across 8 bases. There are 16 residues in the CDR3. The V gene's germline CDR1 is SGHAT and CDR2 FQNNGV. J gave up 4 bases and V 1 base, and 7 bases lay outside the gene matches. CDR3 sequence: CASSLGPGGRSDTQYF. For the CDR3, the DNA is TGTGCCAGCAGCTTAGGCCCGGGAGGGAGGTCAGATACGCAGTATTTT.

The chain joins TRBV6-4 to TRBJ1-5, with 8 nucleotides matching TRBD1. The germline CDR1 and CDR2 sequences are MRHNA and SNTAGT. The trim removed 5 bases at V and 8 bases at J, leaving 5 bases unmatched. The CDR3 has 13 amino acids. In DNA form, the CDR3 reads TGTGCCAGCAGTCTACAGGGGGTAAAGCCCCAGCATTTT. Amino acids: CASSLQGVKPQHF.

Here the CDR3 reads CASSTGTASEQYF. CDR3 coding DNA: TGCGCCAGCAGTACCGGGACCGCAAGTGAGCAGTACTTC. The rearrangement links TRBV10-1 to TRBJ2-7, with D perhaps TRBD1 or TRBD2 (5 bases each). This CDR3 comprises 13 residues. The V end was cut by 5 bases, the J end by 7 bases, with 15 bases between. The germline CDR1 and CDR2 sequences are WNHNN and SYGVQD (reference sequence).

This clonotype was detected a few times. The DNA of the CDR3 is TGTGCCAGCAACGGACTAGCGGGATTAAATTACAATGAGCAGTTCTTC. Its translation: CASNGLAGLNYNEQFF. The chain joins TRBV6-2 or TRBV6-3 to TRBJ2-1, with 12 bases that match TRBD2. J was trimmed by 4 bases and V by 7 bases; bases with no gene match: 8. Germline V gene data show CDR1 as MNHEY and CDR2 as SVGEGT. The CDR3 contains 16 residues.

This chain links TRBV7-9 with TRBJ2-5; TRBD1 matches 7 bases. The CDR3 covers 16 residues. Losses at the gene ends were 1 base for V and 2 bases for J; bases not matched to a gene: 7. Per germline, CDR1 SEHNR and CDR2 FQNEAQ (reference sequence). In DNA form, the CDR3 reads TGTGCCAGCAGCTTAGAGCAGGACAGGCGACAAGAGACCCAGTACTTC. It codes for CASSLEQDRRQETQYF. The whole variable domain, remainder taken from reference TRBV7-9 and TRBJ2-5, is DTGVSQNPRHKITKRGQNVTFRCDPISEHNRLYWYRQTLGQGPEFLTYFQNEAQLEKSRLLSDRFSAERPKGSFSTLEIQRTEQGDSAMYLCASSLEQDRRQETQYFGPGTRLLVL.

This chain connects TRBV15 to TRBJ2-5; TRBD1 might be the D (6 bases). CDR1 and CDR2 from the germline V gene are LNHNV and YYDKDF (reference sequence). Trimming took off 0 bases at V and 4 bases at J, with 18 bases between the two ends. There are 17 residues in the CDR3. Written as DNA, the CDR3 is TGTGCCACCAGCAGAGATAGGCAGGGGTCGGCCCCAGAGACCCAGTACTTC. Translating it yields CATSRDRQGSAPETQYF.

This chain uses TRBV7-9 with TRBJ2-1; 9 bases line up with TRBD2. The V gene's germline CDR1 is SEHNR and CDR2 FQNEAQ (reference sequence). Germline trimming cut 1 base from V and 4 bases from J; bases unmatched to any gene: 5. This CDR3 region has 16 residues. The CDR3 reads CASSLDGTSLYNEQFF. The CDR3 DNA reads TGTGCCAGCAGCTTAGATGGGACTAGCTTGTACAATGAGCAGTTCTTC.

The V and J genes are TRBV5-1 and TRBJ1-2; 7 bases are shared with TRBD1. The ends lost 4 bases at V and 2 bases at J; junction bases unmatched: 5. The CDR3 contains 14 residues. Germline V gene data show CDR1 as SGHRS and CDR2 as YFSETQ. CDR3 protein: CASSDGTVNYGYTF. DNA for the CDR3: TGCGCCAGCAGCGATGGGACAGTCAACTATGGCTACACCTTC.

In this sample, this clonotype turned up many times. V gene TRBV2 combines with J gene TRBJ1-5, with a weak D call TRBD1 (5 bases). Deletions cut 6 bases from V and 3 bases from J, with 12 bases between. The CDR3 is 14 amino acids. Germline V lookup: CDR1 SNHLY, CDR2 FYNNEI. The CDR3 reads CASRRQLFNQPQHF. Written as DNA, the CDR3 is TGTGCCAGCAGACGACAGCTATTCAATCAGCCCCAGCATTTT.

This clonotype was seen a handful of times. The rearrangement uses TRBV9 and TRBJ2-2; D not certain. Germline V CDR1 and CDR2: SGDLS, YYNGEE. Trimming pared 0 bases from V and 1 base from J, leaving 7 bases between. The CDR3 is 15 residues long. The CDR3 protein is CASSVGWENTGELFF. CDR3 DNA sequence: TGTGCCAGCAGCGTAGGTTGGGAGAACACCGGGGAGCTGTTTTTT.

This clonotype has just a few counts. This sequence joins TRBV29-1 and TRBJ2-7, with TRBD2 as a possible D gene (6 bases). CDR1 is SQVTM, CDR2 ANQGSEA, per germline. Trimming shortened V by 6 bases and J by 0 bases, and 12 bases separated the two germline ends. There are 13 residues in the CDR3. The chain's CDR3 is CSVKGLFSYEQYF. The DNA for the CDR3 is TGCAGCGTGAAGGGACTGTTCTCCTACGAGCAGTACTTC.

This clonotype was seen a handful of times. The genes are TRBV6-5 and TRBJ2-4; D is possibly TRBD1 (6 bases). From germline, CDR1 is MNHEY and CDR2 SVGAGI. The CDR3 runs 17 residues. The V gene lost 3 bases and the J gene lost 4 bases, with 19 bases spanning the gap. The CDR3 spells CASSYRHTTGSKNIQYF. The CDR3 DNA is TGTGCCAGCAGTTATCGCCATACCACAGGGAGTAAAAACATTCAGTACTTC.